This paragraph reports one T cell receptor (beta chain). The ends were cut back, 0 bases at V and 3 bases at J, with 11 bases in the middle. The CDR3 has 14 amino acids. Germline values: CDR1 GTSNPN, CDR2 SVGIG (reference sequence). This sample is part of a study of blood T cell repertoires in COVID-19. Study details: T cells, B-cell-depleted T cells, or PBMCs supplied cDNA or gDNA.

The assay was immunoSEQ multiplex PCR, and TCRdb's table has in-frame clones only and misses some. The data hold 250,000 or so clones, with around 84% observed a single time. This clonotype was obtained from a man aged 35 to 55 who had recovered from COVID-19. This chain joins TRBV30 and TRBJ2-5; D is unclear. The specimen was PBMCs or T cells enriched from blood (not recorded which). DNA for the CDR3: TGTGCCTGGAGTGTGGGTAGCAAGGAAGAGACCCAGTACTTC. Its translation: CAWSVGSKEETQYF.